A selection of T cell receptor beta chains follows, all from one sample in a study of tissue T cells after allogeneic stem cell transplantation. The repertoire was sequenced with immunoSEQ multiplex PCR; TCRdb's copy has only in-frame clones and lacks some. The table records approximately 800 clones, about 53% of them present only once. Sequences were derived from blood, sampled at autopsy. The receptors shown here come from a female patient aged 40 to 70 with steroid-refractory graft-versus-host disease after an allogeneic stem cell transplant. A subset of T cells may come from the graft donor. The CDR3 runs from the conserved cysteine through the conserved F or W. D genes are given only for firm matches. Size tells how often a clone was seen (once, few, many) or the class of an expanded clone, and some rows leave it out.

V gene	D gene	clone size	J gene	CDR3 protein	CDR3 DNA
TRBV3-1/TRBV3-2	.	.	TRBJ1-5	CASSSGIRHHQPQHF	TGTGCCAGCAGCAGCGGTATTCGGCATCATCAGCCCCAGCATTTT
TRBV4-2	.	.	TRBJ2-7	CASSQDLFWGGFSYEQYF	TGTGCCAGCAGCCAAGATCTTTTTTGGGGAGGCTTTAGCTACGAGCAGTACTTC
TRBV5-5	.	.	TRBJ2-2	CASSLRPAAGELFF	TGTGCCAGCAGCTTGCGGCCAGCCGCCGGGGAGCTGTTTTTT
TRBV12-5	TRBD2	.	TRBJ2-2	CASAAPGSSGGGGELFF	TGTGCTAGTGCGGCACCGGGGTCTAGCGGGGGAGGCGGGGAGCTGTTTTTT
TRBV2	.	.	TRBJ1-2	CASRVVRGDGYTF	TGTGCCAGCAGAGTGGTCAGGGGCGATGGCTACACCTTC
TRBV5-3	.	.	TRBJ1-2	CARMRKTYGYTF	TGTGCCAGAATGAGAAAGACCTATGGCTACACCTTC
TRBV2	TRBD1	.	TRBJ1-3	CARQGALSGNTIYF	TGTGCCAGACAGGGGGCCCTCTCTGGAAACACCATATATTTT
TRBV2	TRBD2	few	TRBJ2-1	CANSPGLAVDEQFF	TGTGCCAATTCGCCGGGACTAGCAGTCGATGAGCAGTTCTTC
TRBV7-9	TRBD2	few	TRBJ2-1	CASSTGTSGMLYNEQFF	TGTGCCAGCAGCACCGGGACTAGCGGGATGTTGTACAATGAGCAGTTCTTC
TRBV29-1	TRBD2	large	TRBJ2-1	CSVEADYASGRAWEQFF	TGCAGCGTTGAAGCCGACTACGCTAGCGGGAGGGCCTGGGAGCAGTTCTTC
TRBV9	.	hyperexpanded	TRBJ2-7	CASSAGGSSYEQYF	TGTGCCAGCAGCGCCGGCGGAAGCTCCTACGAGCAGTACTTC
TRBV7-7	.	few	TRBJ2-1	CASSLADLGDEQFF	TGTGCTAGCAGCTTAGCAGACCTGGGTGATGAGCAGTTCTTC
TRBV19	.	.	TRBJ2-2	CASSWQSNTGELFF	TGTGCCAGTAGTTGGCAGTCGAACACCGGGGAGCTGTTTTTT
TRBV7-9	TRBD1	.	TRBJ1-4	CASRRDRNEKLFF	TGTGCCAGCAGACGGGACAGAAATGAAAAACTGTTTTTT
TRBV4-2	.	.	TRBJ2-3	CASSQVGDTDTQYF	TGTGCCAGCAGCCAAGTGGGGGACACAGATACGCAGTATTTT
TRBV7-2	.	.	TRBJ2-5	CASSVLKTQYF	TGTGCCAGCAGCGTATTAAAGACCCAGTACTTC
TRBV5-5	.	.	TRBJ1-6	CASSFRDTINSPLHF	TGTGCCAGCAGCTTCCGGGACACGATCAATTCACCCCTCCACTTT
TRBV7-9	.	few	TRBJ1-1	CASSLELNTEAFF	TGTGCCAGCAGCTTAGAGTTGAACACTGAAGCTTTCTTT
TRBV7-9	TRBD1	once	TRBJ1-2	CASSLGTGHYGYTF	TGTGCCAGCAGCTTAGGGACAGGCCACTATGGCTACACCTTC
TRBV10-2	TRBD2	once	TRBJ2-2	CAILRGAGTGELFF	TGCGCCATCCTGCGGGGGGCCGGCACCGGGGAGCTGTTTTTT
TRBV5-4	TRBD1	.	TRBJ2-3	CASSSDRGADTQYF	TGTGCCAGCAGCTCGGACAGGGGTGCGGATACGCAGTATTTT
TRBV5-1	.	.	TRBJ1-5	CASSLQPGGNQPQHF	TGCGCCAGCAGCTTGCAACCGGGAGGGAATCAGCCCCAGCATTTT
TRBV7-9	.	once	TRBJ1-1	CASSPFGTEAFF	TGTGCCAGCAGCCCTTTTGGCACTGAAGCTTTCTTT
TRBV5-4	.	.	TRBJ2-5	CASSGGLPGQETQYF	TGTGCCAGCAGCGGAGGCCTTCCGGGCCAAGAGACCCAGTACTTC
TRBV25-1	TRBD1	.	TRBJ1-3	CASSEWSGGPTIYF	TGTGCCAGCAGTGAGTGGTCAGGGGGACCCACCATATATTTT
TRBV18	.	once	TRBJ1-2	CASSPRRGRGYTF	TGTGCCAGCTCACCACGACGGGGACGGGGCTACACCTTC
TRBV3-1/TRBV3-2	TRBD1	few	TRBJ1-2	CASSRGAAGGGYTF	TGTGCCAGCAGCCGGGGCGCCGCAGGGGGTGGCTACACCTTC
TRBV10-1	TRBD2	.	TRBJ2-5	CASSGGGYQETQYF	TGCGCCAGCAGTGGGGGAGGGTATCAAGAGACCCAGTACTTC
TRBV2	TRBD1	.	TRBJ2-3	CATLRGQPRTDTQYF	TGTGCCACCCTCAGGGGACAGCCTCGGACAGATACGCAGTATTTT
TRBV7-9	.	.	TRBJ1-5	CASSLAGGNDQPQHF	TGTGCCAGCAGCTTAGCTGGAGGGAATGATCAGCCCCAGCATTTT
TRBV2	.	.	TRBJ2-7	CASRETDLSSYEQYF	TGTGCCAGCAGGGAGACAGACTTGAGCTCCTACGAGCAGTACTTC
TRBV6-5	.	.	TRBJ2-7	CASSYSRRVEQYF	TGTGCCAGCAGTTACTCGCGCAGGGTCGAGCAGTACTTC
TRBV11-2	.	.	TRBJ1-1	CASSPSGTLNTEAFF	TGTGCCAGCAGCCCGAGTGGGACTTTAAACACTGAAGCTTTCTTT
TRBV4-1	.	.	TRBJ2-1	CASSPLGQGTGNEQFF	TGCGCCAGCAGCCCCCTTGGGCAGGGAACTGGAAATGAGCAGTTCTTC
TRBV7-9	.	few	TRBJ1-2	CASSLVRDNGYTF	TGTGCCAGCAGCTTAGTCAGGGACAATGGCTACACCTTC
TRBV3-1/TRBV3-2	.	few	TRBJ1-1	CASSQGAHWSEAFF	TGTGCCAGCAGCCAAGGGGCGCACTGGAGTGAAGCTTTCTTT
TRBV2	.	.	TRBJ1-5	CASRKDRVSNQPQHF	TGTGCCAGCAGGAAGGACCGGGTTAGCAATCAGCCCCAGCATTTT
TRBV3-1/TRBV3-2	.	.	TRBJ1-4	CASSQDPGWRDEKLFF	TGTGCCAGCAGCCAAGATCCCGGGTGGAGGGATGAAAAACTGTTTTTT